One and the same sample provided the 11 T cell receptor beta chains below, sequenced in a study of shared clonotypes between healthy human individuals. The protocol was immunoSEQ multiplex PCR, while the TCRdb copy is restricted to in-frame clones and leaves out a portion. Of over a million clones in the sample, roughly 96% were seen once. The material sequenced was naive CD4+ T cells sorted from blood. Subset here: CD45RA+ positively selected. These receptors came from a man between 25 and 39 years old in good health.

The chain joins TRBV5-1 to TRBJ2-7; 9 nucleotides line up with TRBD1. Looked up from germline, CDR1 is SGHRS and CDR2 is YFSETQ. The CDR3 runs 16 residues. Trimming at V came to 0 bases and at J to 5 bases, leaving 9 bases not matched to a gene. CDR3 sequence (DNA): TGCGCCAGCAGCTTGGCCATTCGACAGGGGGATCACGAGCAGTACTTC. Translated, it gives CASSLAIRQGDHEQYF. The whole variable domain, filled in from reference TRBV5-1 and TRBJ2-7, reads KAGVTQTPRYLIKTRGQQVTLSCSPISGHRSVSWYQQTPGQGLQFLFEYFSETQRNKGNFPGRFSGRQFSNSRSEMNVSTLELGDSALYLCASSLAIRQGDHEQYFGPGTRLTVT.

The V gene is TRBV15, the J gene TRBJ2-1; 10 nucleotides match TRBD2. This CDR3 is built from 19 residues. Germline V CDR1 and CDR2: LNHNV, YYDKDF (reference sequence). V shed 3 bases, J shed 7 bases, and the junction held 18 bases outside the gene matches. Here the CDR3 reads CATSRYSGRAIIGRNEQFF. The CDR3 DNA reads as TGTGCCACCAGCAGGTACAGCGGGAGGGCGATTATAGGTAGGAATGAGCAGTTCTTC.

The rearrangement joins TRBV5-1 to TRBJ2-1, with a possible D match to TRBD1 (6 bases). V shed 1 base and J shed 10 bases, with 12 bases lying between them. The CDR3 covers 13 residues. From germline, CDR1 is SGHRS and CDR2 YFSETQ. DNA for the CDR3: TGCGCCAGCAGCTTGACAGGGACGATAGAGCAGTTCTTC. It specifies CASSLTGTIEQFF.

The chain carries TRBV21-1 and TRBJ2-5. TRBV21-1 represents a pseudogene. The CDR3 consists of 17 residues. CDR3 sequence: CASSKSKVSSKQETQYF. The CDR3 bases are TGTGCCAGCAGCAAGTCTAAGGTATCGAGTAAGCAAGAGACCCAGTACTTC.

Regarding this clone: One end of the junction is discordant with germline, which a read error may explain. The chain couples TRBV7-8 to TRBJ2-1; the match to TRBD2 covers 15 bases. The CDR3 has 15 residues. Per the germline V gene, CDR1 is SGHVS and CDR2 is FQNEAQ. The CDR3 spells CASSLGTSGRAREVF. The CDR3 DNA reads as TGTGCCAGCAGCTTAGGGACTAGCGGGAGGGCCAGGGAGGTCTTC.

This rearrangement joins TRBV30 to TRBJ2-3, with a possible D match to TRBD2 (5 bases). The CDR3 extends over 11 amino acids. V was cut by 5 bases and J by 11 bases, with 14 bases left in between. The germline gives CDR1 GTSNPN, CDR2 SVGIG (reference sequence). The CDR3: CAWGELGGQYF. The CDR3 nucleotides are TGTGCCTGGGGGGAGTTGGGCGGGCAGTATTTT.

In DNA form, the CDR3 reads TGTGCCAGCAGCATAACCCCGATCGGGGGTGGCACAGATACGCAGTATTTT. This gives the protein CASSITPIGGGTDTQYF. The genes are TRBV7-2 and TRBJ2-3; TRBD2 is a possible D gene (6 bases). Germline lookup yields CDR1 SGHTA and CDR2 FQGNSA. V was pared by 5 bases and J by 1 base, with 19 bases between. The CDR3 spans 17 residues.

The rearrangement links TRBV11-2 to TRBJ2-4, with 7 bases matching TRBD2. The CDR3 is made up of 16 amino acids. With V trimmed by 4 bases and J by 7 bases, 13 bases remained unmatched. CDR1 is SGHAT and CDR2 is FQNNGV in the germline V gene. The chain's CDR3 is CASSSGTRGRGNIQYF. CDR3 bases: TGTGCCAGCAGCTCCGGGACTCGAGGGCGGGGGAACATTCAGTACTTC.

The V call is TRBV9, the J call TRBJ2-7; D is undetermined. The CDR3 contains 14 residues. CDR1 and CDR2 (germline): SGDLS, YYNGEE. Trimming took off 4 bases at V and 4 bases at J, with 15 bases between the two ends. CDR3 DNA: TGTGCCAGCAGCCCCGGGTCGATTCAGTACGAGCAGTACTTC. This sequence encodes CASSPGSIQYEQYF.

This rearrangement joins TRBV29-1 to TRBJ1-1, with a weak D call TRBD1 (5 bases). The CDR3 spans 13 residues. The germline gives CDR1 SQVTM, CDR2 ANQGSEA. The germline V and J ends were trimmed by 6 bases and 1 base, with 12 bases remaining between them. CDR3 nucleotides: TGCAGCGTCCAGGGATTACGGAACACTGAAGCTTTCTTT. Translation: CSVQGLRNTEAFF.

The chain is built from TRBV11-2 and TRBJ2-7, with 7 bases lining up with TRBD1. Germline loops: CDR1 SGHAT, CDR2 FQNNGV. CDR3 length equals 15 residues. V lost 5 bases, J lost 3 bases, and 10 bases stayed unmatched. CDR3 protein: CASSHYRDRVYEQYF. The DNA for the CDR3 is TGTGCCAGCAGCCACTACCGGGACAGAGTCTACGAGCAGTACTTC.